Following are 12 T cell receptor beta chains from one sample sequenced in a study of Ad26.COV2.S vaccination and SARS-CoV-2 variants. The treatment: approximately 18 received Ad26.COV2.S at low or high dose, single or two shots; about 5 received placebo; per-sample allocation not given. After the first vaccine or placebo injection, samples were drawn on day 63. Profiled with immunoSEQ multiplex PCR; TCRdb holds only in-frame clones, not every one. The sample comprises some 240,000 clones, about 83% of which are singletons, and less than 3.5% rests with the top ten. The material was peripheral blood, obtained in a trial of Ad26.COV2.S vaccine versus placebo. The receptors derive from a person between 18 and 59 years old who received the Ad26.COV2.S COVID-19 vaccine or a placebo.

The table lists this clone with a count of one. The chain uses TRBV5-1 and TRBJ2-3; 8 bases match TRBD2. The germline gives CDR1 SGHRS, CDR2 YFSETQ. This CDR3 has 14 residues. With 5 bases clipped from V and 6 bases from J, the junction kept 8 bases outside the gene matches. The CDR3 bases are TGCGCCAGCAGACTAGCGGTAGTTACGGATACGCAGTATTTT. Translated, it gives CASRLAVVTDTQYF.

The chain recombines TRBV30 with TRBJ1-2; D is unclear. V lost 0 bases and J lost 4, with 6 bases in between. Germline V gene sequence: CDR1 GTSNPN, CDR2 SVGIG (reference sequence). The CDR3 is made up of 12 amino acids. In DNA form, the CDR3 reads TGTGCCTGGAGTGTAAACGGCTATGGCTACACCTTC. Translation: CAWSVNGYGYTF.

This clone has more than one count but fewer than ten. The chain has TRBV19 and TRBJ2-7; tentatively, D is TRBD1 (6 bases). The V end lost 4 bases, the J end lost 2 bases, and 12 bases lay between the germline ends. The CDR3 loop spans 14 amino acids. In germline, CDR1 is LNHDA, CDR2 SQIVND (reference sequence). As DNA, the CDR3 is TGTGCCAGTAGTAGTACAGGGATGCCCTACGAGCAGTACTTC. As protein: CASSSTGMPYEQYF. Complete variable domain (other parts from reference TRBV19 and TRBJ2-7): DGGITQSPKYLFRKEGQNVTLSCEQNLNHDAMYWYRQDPGQGLRLIYYSQIVNDFQKGDIAEGYSVSREKKESFPLTVTSAQKNPTAFYLCASSSTGMPYEQYFGPGTRLTVT.

V gene TRBV3-1 (or the pseudogene TRBV3-2) combines with J gene TRBJ1-5; TRBD1 aligns across 9 bases. CDR1 and CDR2 (germline): LGHDT, YNNKEL (reference sequence). Trimming cost V 5 bases and J 7 bases; bases outside gene matches: 6. The length of the CDR3 is 14 residues. The chain's CDR3 is CASSWGQGNQPQHF. Written as DNA, the CDR3 is TGTGCCAGCAGCTGGGGACAGGGTAACCAGCCCCAGCATTTT.

The genes are TRBV9 and TRBJ2-3; 10 nucleotides align to TRBD2. Germline lookup yields CDR1 SGDLS and CDR2 YYNGEE. This CDR3 spans 15 amino acids. After removal of 0 bases from V and 10 bases from J, the junction contained 8 bases not matched to a gene. CDR3 sequence reads: CASSVESGGARAQYF. Here the CDR3 DNA reads TGTGCCAGCAGCGTAGAAAGCGGGGGGGCAAGGGCGCAGTATTTT.

The J gene is TRBJ2-1, the V gene TRBV4-2; 10 bases agree with TRBD2. This CDR3 contains 15 residues. CDR1 is LGHNA, CDR2 YNFKEQ, per germline. The V segment lost 1 base and the J segment 10 bases; nucleotides outside the gene matches: 7. This chain's CDR3 is CASSQVERGGQEQFF. CDR3 DNA sequence: TGTGCCAGCAGCCAAGTTGAGCGGGGGGGCCAGGAGCAGTTCTTC.

The chain links TRBV7-3 to TRBJ2-3, with 15 bases aligning to TRBD2. The CDR3 contains 17 residues. The germline gives CDR1 SGHTA, CDR2 FQGTGA. The trim removed 0 bases at V and 8 bases at J, leaving 6 bases unmatched. CDR3 nucleotide sequence: TGTGCCAGCAGCTTAACTGGACTAGCGGGGGGGCAAGTTACGCAGTATTTT. This gives the protein CASSLTGLAGGQVTQYF.

The chain couples TRBV7-6 to TRBJ1-6; D is ambiguous. CDR1 is SGHVS and CDR2 is FNYEAQ in the germline V gene. V shed 3 bases and J shed 8 bases, with 8 bases lying between them. The CDR3 totals 13 residues. The CDR3 loop reads CASSLNWDSPLHF. CDR3 nucleotides: TGTGCCAGCAGCTTGAATTGGGATTCACCCCTCCACTTT.

The V call is TRBV27, the J call TRBJ2-1; TRBD2 agrees at 13 bases. V was pared by 7 bases and J by 10 bases, with 13 bases of the junction left unmatched. The germline V gene encodes CDR1 MNHEY and CDR2 SMNVEV (reference sequence). The length of the CDR3 is 16 residues. Here the CDR3 reads CASTPPGLAGAGEQFF. As DNA, the CDR3 is TGTGCCAGCACCCCTCCCGGACTAGCGGGAGCTGGCGAGCAGTTCTTC.

The rearrangement uses TRBV6-6 and TRBJ2-7; 7 bases align to TRBD1. CDR3 length equals 12 residues. V lost 5 bases, J lost 3 bases, and 1 base stayed unmatched. In germline, CDR1 is MNHNY, CDR2 SVGAGI (reference sequence). DNA for the CDR3: TGTGCCAGCAGTAGGGACAGCTACGAGCAGTACGTC. Amino acids: CASSRDSYEQYV.

This chain connects TRBV9 to TRBJ1-3; a possible D gene is TRBD1 (5 bases). Trimming removed 4 bases from V and 4 bases from J, with 9 bases in between. Germline V gene lookup returns CDR1 SGDLS and CDR2 YYNGEE. This CDR3 has 13 residues. The CDR3 loop is CASSPGGGNTIYF. CDR3 nucleotides: TGTGCCAGCAGCCCCGGGGGGGGAAACACCATATATTTT.

The genes are TRBV7-9 and TRBJ2-5; D remains ambiguous. Germline CDR1 and CDR2: SEHNR and FQNEAQ (reference sequence). V was pared by 3 bases and J by 1 base, with 9 bases between. The CDR3 runs 14 residues. The CDR3 DNA sequence: TGTGCCAGCAGCTTTCGGAGCTCCCAAGAGACCCAGTACTTC. Translation: CASSFRSSQETQYF. Together with reference TRBV7-9 and TRBJ2-5, the CDR3 gives the full variable domain: DTGVSQNPRHKITKRGQNVTFRCDPISEHNRLYWYRQTLGQGPEFLTYFQNEAQLEKSRLLSDRFSAERPKGSFSTLEIQRTEQGDSAMYLCASSFRSSQETQYFGPGTRLLVL.